This T cell receptor (beta chain) appears in the sequencing data of a study of CD8+ T cells in alopecia areata. Study at large: Treatment with tofacitinib (6 to 18 months) was followed by 6 months off drug. Study-wide points: In scalp and blood during tofacitinib, many expanded lesional clones persisted.

Concerning this clone: Its antigen is still unknown.

Treatment described: oral pan-JAK inhibitor, 5-10 mg twice daily. Punch biopsies of lesional scalp, plus peripheral blood, were taken from alopecia areata patients. RNA extraction was followed by reverse transcription into cDNA, which acted as the sequencing template. Sequencing was performed with immunoSEQ multiplex PCR; in TCRdb, only in-frame clones are kept and a portion is missing. Of about 74,000 clones in the sample, roughly 28% were seen once. The specimen was CD8+ T cells sorted from blood, collected at week 4, from a patient treated with tofacitinib. The TCR originated in a human donor with alopecia areata.

CDR3 sequence reads: CSATTGLRTYEQYF. The DNA of the CDR3 is TGCAGCGCCACTACTGGACTACGAACCTACGAGCAGTACTTC. The genes are TRBV29-1 and TRBJ2-7; the D gene is possibly TRBD2 (6 bases). The CDR3 loop spans 14 amino acids. CDR1 is SQVTM and CDR2 is ANQGSEA in the germline V gene. V gave up 7 bases and J gave up 2 bases, with 18 bases separating them.